Listed below are T cell receptor beta chains from one sample, sequenced in a study of long-term antiretroviral therapy in people with HIV. The method was immunoSEQ multiplex PCR; TCRdb's version includes in-frame clones alone and lacks a portion of them. Of tens of thousands of clones detected, 84% appear once; the ten largest clones hold 19%. The specimen was unsorted PBMCs, collected 0.1 years before starting antiretroviral therapy. The source is a man aged 18 to 35 with HIV. Each CDR3 is given with its conserved first and last residue. Fields, in order: V gene, D gene, J gene, clone size, CDR3 DNA, CDR3 protein. The D gene is left open where the match is weak. Rows give clone size only sometimes, using once, few, many, or a class for an expanded clone.

v_gene: TRBV4-2; d_gene: -; j_gene: TRBJ2-3; abundance: -; CDR3nt: TGTGCCAGCAGCCAACTGATTACAGATACGCAGTATTTT; CDR3aa: CASSQLITDTQYF
v_gene: TRBV6-6; d_gene: -; j_gene: TRBJ2-5; abundance: -; CDR3nt: TGTGCCAGCAGTTACGAGGGTGAGACCCAGTACTTC; CDR3aa: CASSYEGETQYF
v_gene: TRBV6-5; d_gene: -; j_gene: TRBJ2-4; abundance: -; CDR3nt: TGTGCCAGTTCACCCGGTTTTTTGCGGAACATTCAGTACTTC; CDR3aa: CASSPGFLRNIQYF
v_gene: TRBV2; d_gene: -; j_gene: TRBJ1-1; abundance: -; CDR3nt: TGTGCCAGCGGGGGGGATTTTGAAGCTTTCTTT; CDR3aa: CASGGDFEAFF
v_gene: TRBV7-2; d_gene: -; j_gene: TRBJ2-5; abundance: -; CDR3nt: TGTGCCAGCAGCCCTAGCCCCTTTCAAGAGACCCAGTACTTC; CDR3aa: CASSPSPFQETQYF
v_gene: TRBV27; d_gene: TRBD1; j_gene: TRBJ1-4; abundance: -; CDR3nt: TGTGCCAGCAGTTTACAGGGGGCAGCTGAAAAACTGTTTTTT; CDR3aa: CASSLQGAAEKLFF
v_gene: TRBV5-1; d_gene: TRBD1; j_gene: TRBJ2-2; abundance: -; CDR3nt: TGCGCCAGCAGTTTCACAGGGGGCGACGGGGAGCTGTTTTTT; CDR3aa: CASSFTGGDGELFF
v_gene: TRBV29-1; d_gene: -; j_gene: TRBJ1-1; abundance: -; CDR3nt: TGCAGCGCCGAAGCGGGGGCGCGAACTGAAGCTTTCTTT; CDR3aa: CSAEAGARTEAFF
v_gene: TRBV2; d_gene: -; j_gene: TRBJ1-2; abundance: -; CDR3nt: TGTGCCAGCAGTGATGGGACATACTATGGCTACACCTTC; CDR3aa: CASSDGTYYGYTF
v_gene: TRBV5-5; d_gene: -; j_gene: TRBJ1-2; abundance: -; CDR3nt: TGTGCCAGCAGCCCTCCAGTTGACTATGGCTACACCTTC; CDR3aa: CASSPPVDYGYTF
v_gene: TRBV10-1; d_gene: -; j_gene: TRBJ1-1; abundance: medium-sized; CDR3nt: TGCGCCAGCAGTGAGGGGACCCCCGGCACTGAAGCTTTCTTT; CDR3aa: CASSEGTPGTEAFF
v_gene: TRBV4-1; d_gene: -; j_gene: TRBJ2-7; abundance: -; CDR3nt: TGCGCCAGCAGCCAAGCGTCGGGGTTTCGGGCCTACGAGCAGTACTTC; CDR3aa: CASSQASGFRAYEQYF
v_gene: TRBV6-4; d_gene: TRBD2; j_gene: TRBJ2-1; abundance: -; CDR3nt: TGTGCCAGCAGTGACGGAACCAGCGGGGGGCGGGAGCAGTTCTTC; CDR3aa: CASSDGTSGGREQFF
v_gene: TRBV21-1; d_gene: -; j_gene: TRBJ1-2; abundance: -; CDR3nt: TGTGCCAGGCCGGCACAGCCTCAGAACTATGGCTACACCTTC; CDR3aa: CARPAQPQNYGYTF
v_gene: TRBV7-9; d_gene: -; j_gene: TRBJ1-2; abundance: -; CDR3nt: TGTGCCAGCAGCTTGGGTGACTATGGCTACACCTTC; CDR3aa: CASSLGDYGYTF
v_gene: TRBV30; d_gene: -; j_gene: TRBJ2-3; abundance: -; CDR3nt: TGTGCCTGGAGCCAGGTCGCTAGCGACACAGATACGCAGTATTTT; CDR3aa: CAWSQVASDTDTQYF
v_gene: TRBV2; d_gene: TRBD1; j_gene: TRBJ2-7; abundance: medium-sized; CDR3nt: TGTGCCAGGGGACAGGGAATTGGCGAGCAGTACTTC; CDR3aa: CARGQGIGEQYF
v_gene: TRBV5-6; d_gene: TRBD1; j_gene: TRBJ2-3; abundance: -; CDR3nt: TGTGCCAGCAGCAAGGGACAGCCCAGCACAGATACGCAGTATTTT; CDR3aa: CASSKGQPSTDTQYF
v_gene: TRBV29-1; d_gene: -; j_gene: TRBJ2-7; abundance: -; CDR3nt: TGCAGCGTCGCCGGCGCCAGAGCATCCGAGCAGTACTTC; CDR3aa: CSVAGARASEQYF
v_gene: TRBV7-8; d_gene: -; j_gene: TRBJ1-4; abundance: -; CDR3nt: TGTGCCAGCAGCTTAGCCCGGGTTGGGACCGCAACTAATGAAAAACTGTTTTTT; CDR3aa: CASSLARVGTATNEKLFF
v_gene: TRBV27; d_gene: -; j_gene: TRBJ1-2; abundance: -; CDR3nt: TGTGCCAGCAGTTCCGGGACGGACTATGGCTACACCTTC; CDR3aa: CASSSGTDYGYTF
v_gene: TRBV2; d_gene: TRBD1; j_gene: TRBJ1-2; abundance: -; CDR3nt: TGTGCCAGCAAAACAGGGGGCTATGGCTACACCTTC; CDR3aa: CASKTGGYGYTF
v_gene: TRBV6-1; d_gene: TRBD1; j_gene: TRBJ1-1; abundance: -; CDR3nt: TGTGCCAGCAGGGCGACAGGGGGCACTGAAGCTTTCTTT; CDR3aa: CASRATGGTEAFF
v_gene: TRBV9; d_gene: -; j_gene: TRBJ1-1; abundance: -; CDR3nt: TGTGCCAGCAGCGCGGGACCGGGGATCGGGACTGAAGCTTTCTTT; CDR3aa: CASSAGPGIGTEAFF
v_gene: TRBV27; d_gene: -; j_gene: TRBJ2-7; abundance: -; CDR3nt: TGTGCCAGCAGTTTATCGGCAGGTACGATCTCCTACGAGCAGTACTTC; CDR3aa: CASSLSAGTISYEQYF
v_gene: TRBV15; d_gene: -; j_gene: TRBJ2-3; abundance: -; CDR3nt: TGTGCCACCAGCAGAGTGGCAGATACGCAGTATTTT; CDR3aa: CATSRVADTQYF
v_gene: TRBV10-3; d_gene: TRBD2; j_gene: TRBJ2-5; abundance: -; CDR3nt: TGTGCCATCAGGGGGGGACTAGCGGGAAGAAGGCAAGAGACCCAGTACTTC; CDR3aa: CAIRGGLAGRRQETQYF
v_gene: TRBV7-8; d_gene: -; j_gene: TRBJ2-5; abundance: -; CDR3nt: TGTGCCAGCAGCGCACACAGGGTCGTGGGGACCCAGTACTTC; CDR3aa: CASSAHRVVGTQYF
v_gene: TRBV2; d_gene: TRBD1; j_gene: TRBJ2-7; abundance: -; CDR3nt: TGTGCCAGCAGTGGGACAGGGGTAGGTAACGAGCAGTACTTC; CDR3aa: CASSGTGVGNEQYF
v_gene: TRBV27; d_gene: -; j_gene: TRBJ2-2; abundance: once; CDR3nt: TGTGCCAGCAGTTTAGGCGTCGGGGAGCTGTTTTTT; CDR3aa: CASSLGVGELFF
v_gene: TRBV2; d_gene: -; j_gene: TRBJ2-7; abundance: -; CDR3nt: TGTGCCAGCAGTGAAAGCAACAGGGAAATCTCGTACGAGCAGTACTTC; CDR3aa: CASSESNREISYEQYF
v_gene: TRBV4-1; d_gene: TRBD1; j_gene: TRBJ2-7; abundance: once; CDR3nt: TGCGCCAGCAGCCAACCGAGACAGGGGGCCTCCTACGAGCAGTACTTC; CDR3aa: CASSQPRQGASYEQYF
v_gene: TRBV10-3; d_gene: TRBD1; j_gene: TRBJ2-7; abundance: once; CDR3nt: TGTGCCATCAGTGAGGGACAGGACTACGAGCAGTACTTC; CDR3aa: CAISEGQDYEQYF
v_gene: TRBV27; d_gene: -; j_gene: TRBJ1-6; abundance: -; CDR3nt: TGTGCCAGCAGTTTGGGACCGGGCTCCTCACCCCTCCACTTT; CDR3aa: CASSLGPGSSPLHF
v_gene: TRBV18; d_gene: TRBD1; j_gene: TRBJ2-3; abundance: -; CDR3nt: TGTGCCAGCTCACCTGCGGAGACAGGGACCACGGATACGCAGTATTTT; CDR3aa: CASSPAETGTTDTQYF
v_gene: TRBV9; d_gene: -; j_gene: TRBJ2-1; abundance: once; CDR3nt: TGTGCCAGCAGCGTAGCCGGGAGCAATGAGCAGTTCTTC; CDR3aa: CASSVAGSNEQFF
v_gene: TRBV7-2; d_gene: -; j_gene: TRBJ2-7; abundance: -; CDR3nt: TGTGCCAGCAGCGCCCGACAGGTTAGCTCCTACGAGCAGTACTTC; CDR3aa: CASSARQVSSYEQYF
v_gene: TRBV6-5; d_gene: -; j_gene: TRBJ2-3; abundance: -; CDR3nt: TGTGCCAGCACGGTGGGGGGTGGCACAGATACGCAGTATTTT; CDR3aa: CASTVGGGTDTQYF
v_gene: TRBV7-7; d_gene: -; j_gene: TRBJ2-5; abundance: -; CDR3nt: TGTGCTAGCAGCTTAGCGCTAGCGTGGGGTCAAGAGACCCAGTACTTC; CDR3aa: CASSLALAWGQETQYF
v_gene: TRBV5-6; d_gene: TRBD1; j_gene: TRBJ1-2; abundance: -; CDR3nt: TGTGCCAGCAGCCCCCGACAGGGGGGAGCCTATGGCTACACCTTC; CDR3aa: CASSPRQGGAYGYTF
v_gene: TRBV5-1; d_gene: -; j_gene: TRBJ1-2; abundance: -; CDR3nt: TGCGCCAGCAGCTTGGGGGGGGATGGCTACACCTTC; CDR3aa: CASSLGGDGYTF
v_gene: TRBV7-2; d_gene: -; j_gene: TRBJ1-2; abundance: -; CDR3nt: TGTGCCAGCACCCCCGCCAGGGTTGGCTACACCTTC; CDR3aa: CASTPARVGYTF
v_gene: TRBV13; d_gene: -; j_gene: TRBJ2-7; abundance: -; CDR3nt: TGTGCCAGCAGCCTAGTTTCAGCAAGAGGCTACGAGCAGTACTTC; CDR3aa: CASSLVSARGYEQYF
v_gene: TRBV2; d_gene: -; j_gene: TRBJ2-5; abundance: -; CDR3nt: TGTGCCAGCAGTAAGGACAACGAGCAGACCCAGTACTTC; CDR3aa: CASSKDNEQTQYF
v_gene: TRBV7-9; d_gene: -; j_gene: TRBJ2-5; abundance: -; CDR3nt: TGTGCCAGCAGCTCGGGAACAGACCAAGAGACCCAGTACTTC; CDR3aa: CASSSGTDQETQYF
v_gene: TRBV30; d_gene: TRBD1; j_gene: TRBJ1-2; abundance: -; CDR3nt: TGTGCCTGGTACGACCGGGACAGGTTACGAGATGGCTACACCTTC; CDR3aa: CAWYDRDRLRDGYTF
v_gene: TRBV4-3; d_gene: TRBD1; j_gene: TRBJ2-2; abundance: -; CDR3nt: TGCGCCAGCAGCCAAGATCACAGGGGGAACACCGGGGAGCTGTTTTTT; CDR3aa: CASSQDHRGNTGELFF
v_gene: TRBV20-1; d_gene: -; j_gene: TRBJ2-2; abundance: -; CDR3nt: TGCAGGGGGAGCGGGGAGCTGTTTTTT; CDR3aa: CRGSGELFF